The 28 T cell receptor beta chains given below trace back to one sample, sequenced in a study of blood T cell repertoires in COVID-19. Produced via immunoSEQ multiplex PCR; TCRdb's table is partial and in-frame only. The table lists more than 110,000 clones, under 85% of them singletons. The sample taken for sequencing was peripheral blood. The receptor set was obtained from a human donor in a cohort sampled during active COVID-19.

The chain recombines TRBV5-1 with TRBJ2-2, with a possible D match to TRBD2 (6 bases). This CDR3 is 15 amino acids long. CDR1 and CDR2 (germline): SGHRS, YFSETQ. V was shortened by 0 bases and J by 6 bases, with 12 bases between the two germline ends. The CDR3 nucleotides are TGCGCCAGCAGCTTGGAGACTAGTCTCGCCGGGGAGCTGTTTTTT. This sequence encodes CASSLETSLAGELFF.

The chain is built from TRBV11-2 and TRBJ2-7; 15 nucleotides match TRBD2. This CDR3 spans 18 amino acids. J lost 0 bases, V lost 5 bases, and 8 bases had no gene match. CDR1 and CDR2 from the germline V gene are SGHAT and FQNNGV. In DNA, the CDR3 is TGTGCCAGCAGCCCGGGACTAGCGGGGGGCCCGCTCTCCTACGAGCAGTACTTC. Translation: CASSPGLAGGPLSYEQYF. Using reference TRBV11-2 and TRBJ2-7 for the parts outside the CDR3, the full variable domain is EAGVAQSPRYKIIEKRQSVAFWCNPISGHATLYWYQQILGQGPKLLIQFQNNGVVDDSQLPKDRFSAERLKGVDSTLKIQPAKLEDSAVYLCASSPGLAGGPLSYEQYFGPGTRLTVT.

V and J are TRBV7-2 and TRBJ1-5; TRBD1 agrees at 8 bases. V lost 5 bases and J lost 9; bases outside the gene matches: 9. CDR3 length equals 14 residues. Germline CDR1 and CDR2: SGHTA and FQGNSA. CDR3: CASSQDRGGMPQHF. Written as DNA, the CDR3 is TGTGCCAGCAGCCAAGACAGGGGAGGGATGCCCCAGCATTTT.

The chain employs TRBV19 and TRBJ2-5, with D tentatively TRBD2 (6 bases). V gave up 3 bases and J gave up 5 bases, with 10 bases separating them. The CDR3 runs to 13 residues. Germline loops: CDR1 LNHDA, CDR2 SQIVND (reference sequence). CDR3 sequence (DNA): TGTGCCAGTAGTATGACTAGAGGGGAGACCCAGTACTTC. This translates into CASSMTRGETQYF. Using reference TRBV19 and TRBJ2-5 for the parts outside the CDR3, the full variable domain is DGGITQSPKYLFRKEGQNVTLSCEQNLNHDAMYWYRQDPGQGLRLIYYSQIVNDFQKGDIAEGYSVSREKKESFPLTVTSAQKNPTAFYLCASSMTRGETQYFGPGTRLLVL.

The CDR3 sequence is CASSLERAAGGLRNQPQHF. The CDR3 DNA is TGTGCCAGCAGCTTAGAGAGGGCGGCAGGGGGCTTGCGGAATCAGCCCCAGCATTTT. This chain connects TRBV7-2 to TRBJ1-5; 8 nucleotides match TRBD1. The ends lost 1 base at V and 4 bases at J; junction bases unmatched: 15. The CDR3 sequence is 19 residues long. Germline-derived CDR1 and CDR2 are SGHTA and FQGNSA.

The genes are TRBV7-8 and TRBJ2-7, with D maybe TRBD2 (6 bases). V lost 1 base to trimming and J lost 11 bases, with 9 bases between them. This CDR3 contains 11 residues. Germline CDR1 SGHVS, CDR2 FQNEAQ. In nucleotides, the CDR3 is TGTGCCAGCAGCTTAGGAGGGGAGGAGTACTTC. This sequence encodes CASSLGGEEYF.

The V and J genes are TRBV18 and TRBJ1-4; TRBD1 matches at 10 bases. V trimming: 3 bases; J trimming: 0 bases; junction bases outside the gene matches: 7. The CDR3 spans 18 residues. Germline-derived CDR1 and CDR2 are KGHSH and LQKENI. Here the CDR3 DNA reads TGTGCCAGCTCACCTAGACAGGGGGCGGTTTCAACTAATGAAAAACTGTTTTTT. Its translation is CASSPRQGAVSTNEKLFF.

The chain links TRBV7-3 to TRBJ2-3; D gene unclear. Germline V gene sequence: CDR1 SGHTA, CDR2 FQGTGA. This CDR3 has 16 amino acids. The V gene lost 5 bases and the J gene lost 6 bases, with 21 bases spanning the gap. The CDR3 region is CASSPDRGSVSDTQYF. The CDR3 coding sequence is TGTGCCAGCAGCCCGGATCGAGGAAGCGTCTCGGATACGCAGTATTTT.

This chain joins TRBV10-2 and TRBJ2-3; 9 bases match TRBD2. Unmatched junction bases numbered 2, after V lost 0 bases and J lost 4 bases. Germline CDR1 reads WSHSY; CDR2 reads SAAADI. This CDR3 is 15 amino acids long. Written as DNA, the CDR3 is TGCGCCAGCAGTGAGTCGGCTAGCGGGGCAGATACGCAGTATTTT. Amino acids: CASSESASGADTQYF.

This clone was found once. The chain carries TRBV7-8 and TRBJ2-2; the match to TRBD2 covers 15 bases. The germline V gene has CDR1 SGHVS and CDR2 FQNEAQ. The J segment lost 4 bases and the V segment lost 5 bases, leaving 5 bases of the junction unmatched. CDR3 length: 17 residues. The CDR3 sequence: CASSLRTSGGVTGELFF. The CDR3 DNA reads as TGTGCCAGCAGCCTGCGGACTAGCGGGGGGGTCACCGGGGAGCTGTTTTTT.

This clone is a singleton in its sample. This chain links TRBV5-1 with TRBJ1-3; D ambiguous. Germline CDR1 and CDR2: SGHRS and YFSETQ. V dropped 0 bases and J dropped 4 bases, with 11 bases sitting between them. The CDR3 length is 15 residues. DNA for the CDR3: TGCGCCAGCAGCTTGGCTGCTCCGGGAGGAAACACCATATATTTT. Translation: CASSLAAPGGNTIYF.

This clone has a single count. This chain's CDR3 is CSVERATYGYTF. The CDR3 coding sequence is TGCAGCGTTGAAAGAGCGACCTATGGCTACACCTTC. The V call is TRBV29-1, the J call TRBJ1-2; the D is unclear. V gave up 2 bases and J gave up 4 bases, with 8 bases separating them. The germline CDR1 and CDR2 sequences are SQVTM and ANQGSEA. The CDR3 has 12 amino acids.

This chain uses TRBV3-1 (or the pseudogene TRBV3-2) with TRBJ1-2; D unresolved. CDR3 size: 17 residues. Germline values: CDR1 LGHDT, CDR2 YNNKEL (reference sequence). Trimming pared 0 bases from V and 4 bases from J, leaving 18 bases between. CDR3 sequence (DNA): TGTGCCAGCAGCCAAGACTCCCTTGGCGGACTAGGCTATGGCTACACCTTC. Amino acid sequence: CASSQDSLGGLGYGYTF.

The chain joins TRBV19 to TRBJ2-1; perhaps TRBD1 as D (5 bases). Germline CDR1 reads LNHDA; CDR2 reads SQIVND (reference sequence). The CDR3 runs to 13 residues. V gave up 2 bases and J gave up 9 bases, with 11 bases separating them. The CDR3: CASSIQGGAEQFF. The CDR3 DNA reads as TGTGCCAGTAGTATACAGGGTGGTGCTGAGCAGTTCTTC.

The chain recombines TRBV10-3 with TRBJ2-5; tentatively, D is TRBD2 (5 bases). Deletions cut 5 bases from V and 4 bases from J, with 20 bases between. The CDR3 is 16 amino acids. Germline values: CDR1 ENHRY, CDR2 SYGVKD. The chain's CDR3 is CAISLSLGNSAETQYF. CDR3 DNA sequence: TGTGCCATCAGTCTATCTTTGGGGAATAGCGCAGAGACCCAGTACTTC.

V usage is TRBV9 and J usage is TRBJ2-3; the D gene is possibly TRBD1 (6 bases). The germline gives CDR1 SGDLS, CDR2 YYNGEE. The CDR3 contains 17 residues. V was clipped by 4 bases and J by 0 bases, with 18 bases between them. CDR3 sequence: CASSPRGPGWSTDTQYF. The CDR3 nucleotides read TGTGCCAGCAGCCCCAGGGGTCCAGGGTGGAGCACAGATACGCAGTATTTT.

The chain joins TRBV5-4 to TRBJ2-1; 8 positions match TRBD1. Losses at the gene ends were 2 bases for V and 10 bases for J; bases not matched to a gene: 5. CDR3 length: 13 residues. The germline CDR1 and CDR2 sequences are SGHNT and YYREEE (reference sequence). The CDR3 spells CASSFQGAREQFF. The CDR3 nucleotides are TGTGCCAGCAGCTTTCAGGGGGCACGGGAGCAGTTCTTC.

V is TRBV19 and J is TRBJ1-4; a possible D gene is TRBD1 (6 bases). CDR3 size: 16 residues. Trimming took off 8 bases at V and 0 bases at J, with 16 bases between the two ends. Germline assignment: CDR1 LNHDA and CDR2 SQIVND (reference sequence). The DNA for the CDR3 is TGTGCCAGTGGGCGACAGGACCGAACAACTAATGAAAAACTGTTTTTT. As protein: CASGRQDRTTNEKLFF.

The V call is TRBV6-5, the J call TRBJ2-1; possibly TRBD2 for D (5 bases). Between the trimmed V and J ends, which lost 4 bases and 6 bases, there was a span of 10 bases. Germline V gene sequence: CDR1 MNHEY, CDR2 SVGAGI. CDR3 size: 13 residues. The CDR3 is CASSSRRGNEQFF. CDR3 DNA sequence: TGTGCCAGCAGTTCCCGACGGGGCAATGAGCAGTTCTTC.

The gene calls are TRBV30 and TRBJ2-3, with TRBD1 as a possible D gene (8 bases). V lost 0 bases and J lost 4, with 11 bases in between. The CDR3 totals 14 residues. Per the germline V gene, CDR1 is GTSNPN and CDR2 is SVGIG (reference sequence). The CDR3 bases are TGTGCCTGGAGTGTACAGGGGGGGGCAGATACGCAGTATTTT. It specifies CAWSVQGGADTQYF.

This clone was observed once. The V gene is TRBV21-1, the J gene TRBJ2-1; the table's TRBD2 call for D was not verified on the DNA. TRBV21-1 is recorded as a pseudogene. The CDR3 covers 19 residues. CDR3 sequence reads: CASSKLSRTSGGVSNEQFF. The CDR3 DNA reads TGTGCCAGCAGCAAATTATCTCGGACTAGCGGGGGTGTAAGCAATGAGCAGTTCTTC.

The chain has TRBV19 and TRBJ1-2, with D perhaps matching TRBD1 (5 bases). This CDR3 comprises 14 residues. The germline CDR1 and CDR2 sequences are LNHDA and SQIVND (reference sequence). Trimming took off 2 bases at V and 8 bases at J, with 15 bases between the two ends. CDR3 region: CASSILDILEGYTF. CDR3 nucleotide sequence: TGTGCCAGTAGTATATTGGACATTTTAGAAGGCTACACCTTC.

This sequence joins TRBV19 and TRBJ1-3, with a weak D call TRBD1 (6 bases). Germline CDR1 is LNHDA and CDR2 is SQIVND (reference sequence). Deletions cut 5 bases from V and 4 bases from J, with 12 bases between. This CDR3 region has 14 residues. CDR3 residues: CASSRDRRGNTIYF. The CDR3 DNA sequence: TGTGCCAGTAGTCGAGACAGGAGGGGAAACACCATATATTTT.

In DNA form, the CDR3 reads TGTGCCAGCAGACCCTCCGGGACGGAGGGTGAAAAACTGTTTTTT. Residues: CASRPSGTEGEKLFF. V gene TRBV5-4 combines with J gene TRBJ1-4; possible D gene TRBD1, 5 bases. This CDR3 has 15 amino acids. Germline V CDR1 and CDR2: SGHNT, YYREEE (reference sequence). With 5 bases removed from V and 7 bases from J, the gap between germline ends came to 18 bases.

The chain combines TRBV2 with TRBJ2-7; maybe TRBD2 (6 bases). The CDR3 spans 11 residues. Trimming removed 11 bases at V and 4 bases at J, with 12 bases between. CDR1 and CDR2 (germline): SNHLY, FYNNEI. The CDR3 region is CASSAEYEQYF. The CDR3 DNA follows: TGTGCCTCTAGCGCAGAGTACGAGCAGTACTTC.

The chain links TRBV28 to TRBJ1-2, with D possibly matching TRBD1 (6 bases). V was clipped by 5 bases and J by 0 bases, with 10 bases between them. The length of the CDR3 is 14 residues. Germline loops: CDR1 MDHEN, CDR2 SYDVKM. The CDR3 reads CASSKGGANYGYTF. As DNA, the CDR3 is TGTGCCAGCAGTAAAGGGGGAGCTAACTATGGCTACACCTTC.

This clone was seen a single time. V is TRBV5-1 and J is TRBJ2-2; possibly TRBD1 for D (5 bases). The CDR3 spans 15 residues. CDR1 and CDR2 from the germline V gene are SGHRS and YFSETQ. Trimming took off 0 bases at V and 4 bases at J, with 10 bases between the two ends. The CDR3 here is CASSLGTGTTGELFF. The CDR3 DNA reads as TGCGCCAGCAGCTTGGGAACAGGTACCACCGGGGAGCTGTTTTTT. The whole variable domain, remainder taken from reference TRBV5-1 and TRBJ2-2, is KAGVTQTPRYLIKTRGQQVTLSCSPISGHRSVSWYQQTPGQGLQFLFEYFSETQRNKGNFPGRFSGRQFSNSRSEMNVSTLELGDSALYLCASSLGTGTTGELFFGEGSRLTVL.

The chain combines TRBV6-1 with TRBJ2-3, with 7 bases lining up with TRBD2. CDR3 length equals 15 residues. After removal of 4 bases from V and 1 base from J, the junction contained 5 bases not matched to a gene. Germline assignment: CDR1 MNHNS and CDR2 SASEGT. The CDR3 sequence: CASSGREGGTDTQYF. DNA for the CDR3: TGTGCCAGCAGTGGCAGGGAGGGAGGCACAGATACGCAGTATTTT.